This TCR beta chain came from a study of tumor and adjacent non-tumor tissue in lung cancer. At the level of the study: Stage I to III disease affected some 11 men and several women aged about 31 to 80. On average, productive TCRbeta reads reached about 4.17 million per sample. General study findings and limits: Significantly higher TCR diversity was found in tumor than normal lung.

The template was RNA from unsorted bulk tissue. More than 3 cm separated this lung sample from the edge of the tumor. Notes on this clonotype: Its specificity is unknown. The conserved phenylalanine or tryptophan is not found at the CDR3 terminus, so this likely reflects a read error.

The CDR3 length is 15 residues. Germline lookup yields CDR1 SGHNT and CDR2 YENEEA. A modified ARM-PCR protocol with three rounds of nested PCR amplified TCRbeta. TCRdb reprocessed the multiplex PCR reads with MiXCR, giving one entry per CDR3 protein. The sample yields about 110,000 distinct CDR3 sequences, over 55% seen once. Sequencing was done on a sample of distant non-tumor lung tissue. The clonotype was recovered from a man in his 60s with non-small cell lung cancer. J is TRBJ2-7 and V is TRBV11-3, with 8 bases matching TRBD2. The CDR3 nucleotides are TGTGTCAGCAGCTTAGATATGAGCGGGAGCGACAAGCAGTACCTC. Translation gives CVSSLDMSGSDKQYL.